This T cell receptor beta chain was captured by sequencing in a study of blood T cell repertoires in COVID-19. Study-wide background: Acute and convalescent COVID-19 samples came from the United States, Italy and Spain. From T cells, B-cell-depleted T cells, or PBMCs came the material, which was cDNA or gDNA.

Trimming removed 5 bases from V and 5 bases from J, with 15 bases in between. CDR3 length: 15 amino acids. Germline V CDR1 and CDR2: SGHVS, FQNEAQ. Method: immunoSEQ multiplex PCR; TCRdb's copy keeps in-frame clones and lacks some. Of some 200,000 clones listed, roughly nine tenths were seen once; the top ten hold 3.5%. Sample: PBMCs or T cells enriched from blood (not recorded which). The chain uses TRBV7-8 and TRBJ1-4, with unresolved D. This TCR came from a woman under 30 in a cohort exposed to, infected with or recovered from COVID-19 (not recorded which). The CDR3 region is CASSLAGVINEKLFF. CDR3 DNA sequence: TGTGCCAGCAGCCTGGCCGGGGTCATAAATGAAAAACTGTTTTTT.